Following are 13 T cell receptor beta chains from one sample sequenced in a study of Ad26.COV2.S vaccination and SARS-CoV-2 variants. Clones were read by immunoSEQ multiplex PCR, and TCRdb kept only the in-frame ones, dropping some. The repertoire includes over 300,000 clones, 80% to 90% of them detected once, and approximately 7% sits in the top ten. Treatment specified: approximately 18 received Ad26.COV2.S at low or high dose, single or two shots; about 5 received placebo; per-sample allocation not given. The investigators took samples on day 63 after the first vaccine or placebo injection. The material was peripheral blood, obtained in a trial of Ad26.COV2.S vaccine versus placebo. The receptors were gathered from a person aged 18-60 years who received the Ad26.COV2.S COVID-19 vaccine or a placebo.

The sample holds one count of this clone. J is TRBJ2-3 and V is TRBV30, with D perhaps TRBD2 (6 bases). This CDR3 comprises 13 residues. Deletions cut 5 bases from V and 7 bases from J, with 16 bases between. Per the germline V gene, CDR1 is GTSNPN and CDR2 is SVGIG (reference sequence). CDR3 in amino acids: CAWQVWGRHTQYF. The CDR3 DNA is TGTGCCTGGCAGGTTTGGGGGAGGCATACGCAGTATTTT.

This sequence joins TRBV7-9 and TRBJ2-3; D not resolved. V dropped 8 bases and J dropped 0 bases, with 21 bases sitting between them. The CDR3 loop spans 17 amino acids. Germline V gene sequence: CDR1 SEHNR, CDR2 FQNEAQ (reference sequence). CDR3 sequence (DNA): TGTGCCAGCCAGGCAGCTGGTCCGAAGGTGAGCACAGATACGCAGTATTTT. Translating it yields CASQAAGPKVSTDTQYF.

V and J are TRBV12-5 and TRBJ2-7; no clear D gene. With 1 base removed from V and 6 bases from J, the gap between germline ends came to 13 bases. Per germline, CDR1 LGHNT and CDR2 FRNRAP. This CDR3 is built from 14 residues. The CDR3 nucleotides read TGTGCTAGTGGTTTGGGGCCCTCGGGCGCCGAGCAGTACTTC. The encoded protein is CASGLGPSGAEQYF.

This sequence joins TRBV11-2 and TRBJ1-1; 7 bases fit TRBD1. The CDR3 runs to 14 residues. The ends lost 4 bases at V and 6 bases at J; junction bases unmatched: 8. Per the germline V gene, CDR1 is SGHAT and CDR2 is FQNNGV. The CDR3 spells CASSSRGSQPEAFF. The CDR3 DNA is TGTGCCAGCAGCTCCAGGGGGTCCCAGCCTGAAGCTTTCTTT. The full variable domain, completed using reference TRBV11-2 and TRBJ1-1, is EAGVAQSPRYKIIEKRQSVAFWCNPISGHATLYWYQQILGQGPKLLIQFQNNGVVDDSQLPKDRFSAERLKGVDSTLKIQPAKLEDSAVYLCASSSRGSQPEAFFGQGTRLTVV.

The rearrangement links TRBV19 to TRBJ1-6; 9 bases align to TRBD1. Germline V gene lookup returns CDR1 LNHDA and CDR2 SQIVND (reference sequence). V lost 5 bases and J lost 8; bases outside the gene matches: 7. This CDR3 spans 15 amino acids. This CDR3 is CASSPPGQGYSPLHF. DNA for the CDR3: TGTGCCAGTAGTCCCCCGGGACAGGGATATTCACCCCTCCACTTT.

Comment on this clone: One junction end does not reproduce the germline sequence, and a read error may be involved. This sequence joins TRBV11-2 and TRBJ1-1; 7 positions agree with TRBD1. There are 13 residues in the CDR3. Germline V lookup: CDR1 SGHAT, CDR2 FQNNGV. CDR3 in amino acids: CASSPQGNAEAFF. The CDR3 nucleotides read TGTGCCAGCAGCCCACAGGGGAACGCTGAAGCTTTCTTT. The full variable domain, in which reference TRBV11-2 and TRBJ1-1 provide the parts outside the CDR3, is EAGVAQSPRYKIIEKRQSVAFWCNPISGHATLYWYQQILGQGPKLLIQFQNNGVVDDSQLPKDRFSAERLKGVDSTLKIQPAKLEDSAVYLCASSPQGNAEAFFGQGTRLTVV.

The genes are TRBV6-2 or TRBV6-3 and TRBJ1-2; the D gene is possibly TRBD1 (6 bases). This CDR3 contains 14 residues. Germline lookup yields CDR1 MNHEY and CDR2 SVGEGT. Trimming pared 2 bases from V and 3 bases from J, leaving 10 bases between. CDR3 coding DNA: TGTGCCAGCAGTTACGGGGGCAGCCACTATGGCTACACCTTC. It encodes CASSYGGSHYGYTF.

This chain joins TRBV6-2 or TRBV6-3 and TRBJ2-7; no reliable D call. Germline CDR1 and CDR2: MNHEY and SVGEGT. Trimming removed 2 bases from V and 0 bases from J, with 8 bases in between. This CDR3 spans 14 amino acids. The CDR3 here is CASSYTQSSYEQYF. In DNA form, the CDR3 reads TGTGCCAGCAGTTACACGCAGAGCTCCTACGAGCAGTACTTC.

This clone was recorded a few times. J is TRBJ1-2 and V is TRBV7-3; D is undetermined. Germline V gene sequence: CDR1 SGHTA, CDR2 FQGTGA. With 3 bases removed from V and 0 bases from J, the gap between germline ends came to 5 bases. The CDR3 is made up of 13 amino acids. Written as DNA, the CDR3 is TGTGCCAGCAGCTTCCAGGCTAACTATGGCTACACCTTC. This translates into CASSFQANYGYTF.

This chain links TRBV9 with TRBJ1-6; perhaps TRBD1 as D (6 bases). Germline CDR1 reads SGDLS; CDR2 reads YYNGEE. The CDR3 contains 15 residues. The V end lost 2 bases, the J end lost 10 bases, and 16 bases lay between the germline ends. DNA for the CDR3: TGTGCCAGCAGCGTTACAGGGAACATGAAGTCACCCCTCCACTTT. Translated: CASSVTGNMKSPLHF. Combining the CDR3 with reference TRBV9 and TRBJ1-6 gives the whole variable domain DSGVTQTPKHLITATGQRVTLRCSPRSGDLSVYWYQQSLDQGLQFLIQYYNGEERAKGNILERFSAQQFPDLHSELNLSSLELGDSALYFCASSVTGNMKSPLHFGNGTRLTVT.

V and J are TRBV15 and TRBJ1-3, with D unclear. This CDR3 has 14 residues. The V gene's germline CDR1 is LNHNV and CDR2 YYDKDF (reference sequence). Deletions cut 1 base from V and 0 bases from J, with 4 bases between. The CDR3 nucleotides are TGTGCCACCAGCAGAGTTGCCTCTGGAAACACCATATATTTT. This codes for CATSRVASGNTIYF.

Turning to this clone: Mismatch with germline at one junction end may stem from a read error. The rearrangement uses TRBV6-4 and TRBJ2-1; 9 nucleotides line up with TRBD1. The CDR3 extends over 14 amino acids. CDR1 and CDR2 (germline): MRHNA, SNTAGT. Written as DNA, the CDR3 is TGTGCCAGCAGTGAACAACCGGGACAGGGAAACCCAATCTTC. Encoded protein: CASSEQPGQGNPIF.

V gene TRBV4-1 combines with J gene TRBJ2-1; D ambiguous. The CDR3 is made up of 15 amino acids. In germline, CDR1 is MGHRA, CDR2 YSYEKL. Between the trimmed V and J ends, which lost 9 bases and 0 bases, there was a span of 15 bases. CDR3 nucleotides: TGCGCCAGTTCCCCCGGCAGGACCTCCTACAATGAGCAGTTCTTC. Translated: CASSPGRTSYNEQFF.